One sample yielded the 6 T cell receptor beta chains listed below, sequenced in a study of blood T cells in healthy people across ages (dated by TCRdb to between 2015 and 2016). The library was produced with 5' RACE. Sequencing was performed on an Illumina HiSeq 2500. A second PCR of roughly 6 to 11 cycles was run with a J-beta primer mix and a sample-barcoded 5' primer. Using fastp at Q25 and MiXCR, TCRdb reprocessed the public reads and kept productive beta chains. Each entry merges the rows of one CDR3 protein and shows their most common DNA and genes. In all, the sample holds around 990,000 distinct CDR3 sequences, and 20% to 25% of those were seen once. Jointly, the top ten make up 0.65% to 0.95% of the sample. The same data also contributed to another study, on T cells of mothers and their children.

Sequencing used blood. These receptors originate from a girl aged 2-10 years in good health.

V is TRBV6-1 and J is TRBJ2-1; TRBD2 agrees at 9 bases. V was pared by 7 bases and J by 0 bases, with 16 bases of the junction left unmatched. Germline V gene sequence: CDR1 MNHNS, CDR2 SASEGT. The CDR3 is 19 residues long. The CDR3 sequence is CASNPLIPVSGSSYNEQFF. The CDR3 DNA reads TGTGCCAGCAACCCTCTTATCCCCGTTAGCGGGAGCTCCTACAATGAGCAGTTCTTC.

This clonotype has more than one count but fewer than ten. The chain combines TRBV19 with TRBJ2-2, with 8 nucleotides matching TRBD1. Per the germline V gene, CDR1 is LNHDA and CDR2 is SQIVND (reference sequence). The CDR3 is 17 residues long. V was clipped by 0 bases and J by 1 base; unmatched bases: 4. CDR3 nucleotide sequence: TGTGCCAGTAGTATAGATACGACAGGGGTGAACACCGGGGAGCTGTTTTTT. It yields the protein CASSIDTTGVNTGELFF.

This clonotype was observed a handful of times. This CDR3 reads CASSSPEQGTQYF. The CDR3 coding sequence is TGTGCCAGCAGCTCACCGGAACAGGGGACCCAGTACTTC. The chain recombines TRBV7-6 with TRBJ2-5, with D perhaps TRBD1 (6 bases). The V and J ends lost 4 bases and 7 bases respectively, with 13 bases between them. The germline CDR1 and CDR2 sequences are SGHVS and FNYEAQ. The CDR3 runs to 13 residues. Filled out from reference TRBV7-6 and TRBJ2-5, the complete variable domain reads GAGVSQSPRYKVTKRGQDVALRCDPISGHVSLYWYRQALGQGPEFLTYFNYEAQQDKSGLPNDRFSAERPEGSISTLTIQRTEQRDSAMYRCASSSPEQGTQYFGPGTRLLVL.

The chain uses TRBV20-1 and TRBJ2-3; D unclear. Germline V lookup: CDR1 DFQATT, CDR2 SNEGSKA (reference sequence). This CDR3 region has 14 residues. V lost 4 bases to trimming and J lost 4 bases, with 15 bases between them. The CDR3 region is CSAKGRLQADTQYF. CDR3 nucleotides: TGCAGTGCTAAAGGGCGCCTCCAGGCAGATACGCAGTATTTT.

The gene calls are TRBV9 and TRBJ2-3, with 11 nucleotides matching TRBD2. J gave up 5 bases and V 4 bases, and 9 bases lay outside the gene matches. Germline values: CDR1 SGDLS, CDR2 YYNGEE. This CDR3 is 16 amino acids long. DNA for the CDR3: TGTGCCAGCAGCTCAATAGCGGGAGGGGTCGGAGATACGCAGTATTTT. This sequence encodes CASSSIAGGVGDTQYF.

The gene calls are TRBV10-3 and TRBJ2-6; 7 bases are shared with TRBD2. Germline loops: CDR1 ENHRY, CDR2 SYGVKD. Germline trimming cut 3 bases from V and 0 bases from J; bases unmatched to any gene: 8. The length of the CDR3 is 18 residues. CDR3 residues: CAISDPAGEDSGANVLTF. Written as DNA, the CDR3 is TGTGCCATCAGTGATCCTGCGGGAGAGGACTCTGGGGCCAACGTCCTGACTTTC.